This TCR beta chain was captured by sequencing in a study of blood T cell repertoires in COVID-19. J gave up 5 bases and V 5 bases, and 13 bases lay outside the gene matches. Germline loops: CDR1 SGHAT, CDR2 FQNNGV. The CDR3 totals 17 residues. Data came from immunoSEQ multiplex PCR; TCRdb stores just in-frame clones and leaves some out. The sample includes over 250,000 clones, over 75% of them seen just once. Sample: peripheral blood. The sequence was collected from a woman in her sixties or seventies with acute or convalescent COVID-19. The chain employs TRBV11-2 and TRBJ1-4; 8 positions agree with TRBD1. As DNA, the CDR3 is TGTGCCAGCAGCGGGCGGACAGGGTCGGCGATAAATGAAAAACTGTTTTTT. Residues: CASSGRTGSAINEKLFF.